This section outlines one T cell receptor (beta chain) sequence together with its context. A single count supports this clone. Its antigen specificity is not known. No quality values exist for individual bases; no much larger clone is one base distant. The source of the sample is a study of blood T cell repertoires in COVID-19 (TCRdb year 2020). For the wider study: Collaborator samples came from the United States, Italy and Spain and covered acute and convalescent phases of COVID-19. The sample metadata nearly always contained a de-identified subject ID, COVID-19 status, age in years and sex. A freely available public database, intended as a resource for researchers studying the immune response to SARS-CoV-2, is where the repertoires were released. The dataset comprised deeply sampled blood TCRbeta repertoires from subjects exposed to, actively infected with, or recovered from COVID-19. Where HLA class I and class II types were available, the types were taken from metadata supplied by the sample provider, not from assay-based typing. The samples were drawn from the first 160 participants of the ongoing ImmuneRACE study and from 950 to 1,500 subjects provided by 6 global collaborators. The prospective study material was composed of cDNA or gDNA derived from T cells, B-cell-depleted T cells, or PBMCs. Points the paper makes about the study in general: The amount of clinical and demographic metadata varied by source and participant and was provided uncurated.

The immunoSEQ Assay, a bias-controlled multiplex PCR, was used to amplify TCRbeta CDR3 regions from genomic DNA. Regarding the original processing steps: Nucleated cell counts per sample were estimated from amplification of reference gene primers within the assay. Sequence reads were collapsed and filtered to measure the absolute abundance of every unique TCRbeta CDR3 rearrangement. For each sample, productive Simpson clonality was calculated by taking the square root of Simpson's diversity index across productive rearrangements. Sourced from immuneACCESS, this table was stored by TCRdb with only in-frame sequences that have V and J called. A share of the clones is absent; for the studies checked, an unresolved V gene accounts for under half, and the remainder has no known explanation. V, J and clone size are taken as reported in that table, and D and trimming were inferred from the DNA itself. The sample yields around 250,000 clones; roughly 85% were counted once. Of the sample, 5% to 6.5% is held by the ten largest clones.

The CDR3 covers 13 residues, taking in both the cysteine and the phenylalanine. The read is trimmed to its CDR3 DNA, 39 bases read in frame from base 1. Clipping removes 5 bases from V and 6 bases from J, with 4 as the unmatched junction base count. For CDR1 and CDR2, the germline V gene lists SGHDT and YYEEEE. Each collaborating institution followed its own protocols to collect whole blood in K2EDTA tubes. For TCRbeta analysis, collaborator samples were shipped as frozen whole blood, as isolated PBMCs, or as DNA extracted from either sample type. This clonotype was obtained from a man in his fifties or sixties with active or convalescent COVID-19. The material sequenced was peripheral blood. The sequence links TRBV5-6 to TRBJ1-2, and 10 bases in between align with TRBD1. The nucleotide sequence is given as TGTGCCAGCAGAAGACAGGGGGCTAATGGCTACACCTTC. Translated, this gives CASRRQGANGYTF.